The 10 T cell receptor beta chains listed next were all sequenced from one sample in a study of Ad26.COV2.S vaccination and SARS-CoV-2 variants. The method was immunoSEQ multiplex PCR; TCRdb's version includes in-frame clones alone and lacks a portion of them. The sample has about 350,000 clones, about 88% seen once. As to treatment: around 19 received Ad26.COV2.S at low or high dose, single or two shots; 5 received placebo; per-sample allocation not given. Sampling occurred on day 63 after the first vaccine or placebo injection. The input for sequencing was peripheral blood, taken in a trial of Ad26.COV2.S vaccine versus placebo. Every receptor here comes from a person between 18 and 65 years old who received the Ad26.COV2.S COVID-19 vaccine or a placebo.

The V call is TRBV28, the J call TRBJ1-6, with unresolved D. The germline V gene has CDR1 MDHEN and CDR2 SYDVKM. The CDR3 is 12 residues long. V gave up 10 bases and J gave up 14 bases, with 18 bases separating them. CDR3 in amino acids: CAIQSPGRALHF. CDR3 DNA sequence: TGTGCCATCCAGAGCCCCGGTAGGGCCCTCCACTTT.

The chain is built from TRBV18 and TRBJ2-5; the match to TRBD2 covers 11 bases. Germline CDR1 reads KGHSH; CDR2 reads LQKENI. Trimming at V came to 4 bases and at J to 4 bases, leaving 2 bases not matched to a gene. The CDR3 spans 14 residues. CDR3 protein: CASSLGTSGETQYF. The CDR3 DNA sequence: TGTGCCAGCTCACTTGGGACTAGCGGAGAGACCCAGTACTTC.

The chain has TRBV28 and TRBJ1-5; tentatively, D is TRBD1 (5 bases). V lost 4 bases and J 6 bases, leaving 10 bases between the germline ends. This CDR3 spans 13 amino acids. The V gene's germline CDR1 is MDHEN and CDR2 SYDVKM. As DNA, the CDR3 is TGTGCCAGCAGTTCAGGGTCGGTTCAGCCCCAGCATTTT. Translating it yields CASSSGSVQPQHF.

CDR3 DNA sequence: TGTGCCAGCAGTTTACTAGGGGAAACTAATGAAAAACTGTTTTTT. Protein sequence: CASSLLGETNEKLFF. The chain joins TRBV28 to TRBJ1-4, with D perhaps TRBD1 (5 bases). V was shortened by 2 bases and J by 1 base, with 8 bases between the two germline ends. Germline CDR1 MDHEN, CDR2 SYDVKM. This CDR3 region has 15 residues.

This clone was counted only a few times. V gene TRBV9 combines with J gene TRBJ1-6; possibly TRBD1 for D (5 bases). This CDR3 is built from 16 residues. Germline V gene data show CDR1 as SGDLS and CDR2 as YYNGEE. V was clipped by 5 bases and J by 0 bases, with 12 bases between them. CDR3 nucleotides: TGTGCCAGCAGTCGACAGCCCAGCTCCTATAATTCACCCCTCCACTTT. It encodes CASSRQPSSYNSPLHF.

The chain uses TRBV4-1 and TRBJ1-5, with TRBD1 identical over 12 bases. CDR3 length: 18 residues. Germline assignment: CDR1 MGHRA and CDR2 YSYEKL. V was pared by 1 base and J by 4 bases, with 8 bases of the junction left unmatched. CDR3 DNA sequence: TGCGCCAGCAGCCAAGCTGGGACAGGGGGCTATAGGAATCAGCCCCAGCATTTT. Protein sequence: CASSQAGTGGYRNQPQHF.

Here the CDR3 reads CASSPGGPIVSGELFF. CDR3 nucleotide sequence: TGTGCCAGCAGCCCCGGTGGGCCTATCGTTTCTGGGGAGCTGTTTTTT. The rearrangement uses TRBV7-2 and TRBJ2-2; no clear D. The CDR3 spans 16 residues. Trimming took off 5 bases at V and 8 bases at J, with 21 bases between the two ends. Looked up from germline, CDR1 is SGHTA and CDR2 is FQGNSA.

The rearrangement links TRBV19 to TRBJ2-1; 8 bases are shared with TRBD1. The V gene's germline CDR1 is LNHDA and CDR2 SQIVND (reference sequence). The trim removed 7 bases at V and 0 bases at J, leaving 8 bases unmatched. This CDR3 is built from 16 residues. CDR3 coding DNA: TGTGCCAGTAACCTCCGGACAGGGAGCTCCTACAATGAGCAGTTCTTC. As protein: CASNLRTGSSYNEQFF.

The chain couples TRBV14 to TRBJ2-7; D possibly corresponds to TRBD2 (6 bases). V was cut by 0 bases and J by 1 base, with 7 bases left in between. Germline values: CDR1 SGHDN, CDR2 FVKESK. The CDR3 loop spans 14 amino acids. CDR3 region: CASSQDRGSYEQYF. CDR3 in DNA: TGTGCCAGCAGCCAAGATCGGGGGTCCTACGAGCAGTACTTC. Variable domain in full (rest from reference TRBV14 and TRBJ2-7): EAGVTQFPSHSVIEKGQTVTLRCDPISGHDNLYWYRRVMGKEIKFLLHFVKESKQDESGMPNNRFLAERTGGTYSTLKVQPAELEDSGVYFCASSQDRGSYEQYFGPGTRLTVT.

The rearrangement uses TRBV5-1 and TRBJ2-3; tentatively, D is TRBD2 (5 bases). CDR3 length: 14 residues. The germline gives CDR1 SGHRS, CDR2 YFSETQ. The ends were cut back, 7 bases at V and 4 bases at J, with 16 bases in the middle. In DNA form, the CDR3 reads TGCGCCAGCGCGAAGGATAGCGCCGCAGATACGCAGTATTTT. Translated, it gives CASAKDSAADTQYF.